This TCR beta chain was identified during a study of T cell changes during pregnancy in multiple sclerosis. The CDR3 length is 13 residues. Trimming shortened V by 6 bases and J by 10 bases, and 16 bases separated the two germline ends. Germline V gene data show CDR1 as LNHDA and CDR2 as SQIVND (reference sequence). Only in-frame clones appear in the TCRdb table, and some are missing; sequencing was by immunoSEQ multiplex PCR. The top ten hold 3.3% of the sample, which has around 65,000 clones, around 90% seen once. Sequenced here: peripheral blood, sampled in the first trimester of pregnancy. The receptor comes from a female donor in good health, enrolled as a control in a pregnancy study. V usage is TRBV19 and J usage is TRBJ2-4; D perhaps matches TRBD1 (5 bases). CDR3 sequence: CASSRVIKGIQYF. DNA of the CDR3: TGTGCCAGTAGCCGGGTCATAAAGGGGATTCAGTACTTC.